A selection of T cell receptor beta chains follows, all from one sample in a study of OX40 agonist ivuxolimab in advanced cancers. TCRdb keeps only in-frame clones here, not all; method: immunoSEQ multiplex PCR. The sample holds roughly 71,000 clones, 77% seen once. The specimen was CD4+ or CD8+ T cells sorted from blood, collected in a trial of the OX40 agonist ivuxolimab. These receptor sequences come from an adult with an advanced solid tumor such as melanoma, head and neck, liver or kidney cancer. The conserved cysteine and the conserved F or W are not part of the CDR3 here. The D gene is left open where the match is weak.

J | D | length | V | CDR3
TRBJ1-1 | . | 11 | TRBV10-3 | AIMGAGDTEAF
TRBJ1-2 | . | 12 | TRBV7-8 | ASSPQQDNYGYT
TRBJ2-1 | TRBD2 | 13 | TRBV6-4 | ASSVRAGGMNEQF
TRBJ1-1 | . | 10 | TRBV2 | ASSEAPREAF
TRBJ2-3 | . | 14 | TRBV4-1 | ASSRLTGPSTDTQY
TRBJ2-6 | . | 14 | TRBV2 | ASSGDGAAGANVLT
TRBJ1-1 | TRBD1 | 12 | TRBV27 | ASRPGQGLTEAF
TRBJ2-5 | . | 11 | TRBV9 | ASSGGRQETQY
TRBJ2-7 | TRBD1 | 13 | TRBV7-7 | ASSLKPGTGGEQY
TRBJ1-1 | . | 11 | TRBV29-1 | SVVGSGHTEAF
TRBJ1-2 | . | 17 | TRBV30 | AWSGGYRDNQLQGYGYT
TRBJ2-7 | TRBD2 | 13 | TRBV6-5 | ASRWRLAGAYEQY
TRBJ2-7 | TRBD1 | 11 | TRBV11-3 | ASSLVTGVEQY
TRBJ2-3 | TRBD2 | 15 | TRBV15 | ATSSIMMTSGKNTQY
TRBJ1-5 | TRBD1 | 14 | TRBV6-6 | ASSGGTGHSNQPQH
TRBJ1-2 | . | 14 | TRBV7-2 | ASSLSQVWGYYGYT
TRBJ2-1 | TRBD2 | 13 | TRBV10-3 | AISSSSGRGNEQF
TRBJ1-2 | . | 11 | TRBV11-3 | ASSLSAGYGYT
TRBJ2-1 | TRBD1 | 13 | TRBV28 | ASSGSGTGDNEQF
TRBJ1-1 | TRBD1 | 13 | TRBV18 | ASSPRQGAGTEAF
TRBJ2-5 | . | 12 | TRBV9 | ASSPPGTQETQY
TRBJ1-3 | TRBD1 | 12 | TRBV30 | AWREIGTGNTIY
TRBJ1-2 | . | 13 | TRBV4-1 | ASSHETVGNYGYT
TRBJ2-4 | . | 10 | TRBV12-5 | ASANPPQPQY
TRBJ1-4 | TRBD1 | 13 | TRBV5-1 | ASSVGQGTNEKLF
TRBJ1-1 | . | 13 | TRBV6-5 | ASSTLQGGNTEAF
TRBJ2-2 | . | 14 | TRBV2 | ASRAPAQGRTGELF
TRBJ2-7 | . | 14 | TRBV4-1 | ASSHPPGREWHEQY
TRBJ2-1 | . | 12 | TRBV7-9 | ASSSFRGHYEQF
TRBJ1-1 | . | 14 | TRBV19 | ASTSKVPVANTEAF
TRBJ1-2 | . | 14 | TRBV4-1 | ASSPDPGSRRYGYT
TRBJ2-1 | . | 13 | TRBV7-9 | ASSLILAHYNEQF
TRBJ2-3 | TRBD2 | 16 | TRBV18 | ASSPQGSSGSGTDTQY
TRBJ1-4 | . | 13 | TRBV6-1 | ASRRRQDPNEKLF
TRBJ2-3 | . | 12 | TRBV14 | ASSQGQGTDTQY
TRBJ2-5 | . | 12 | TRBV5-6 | ASSLQRRRETQY
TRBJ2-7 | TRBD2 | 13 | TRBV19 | ASSRTSGTSYEQY
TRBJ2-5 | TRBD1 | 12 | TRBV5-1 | ASSFLTGGETQY
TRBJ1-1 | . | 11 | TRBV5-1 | ASSWTENTEAF
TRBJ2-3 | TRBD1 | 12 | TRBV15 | ATKADRAGDTQY
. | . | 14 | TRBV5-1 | ASSLVGGPSSYEQY
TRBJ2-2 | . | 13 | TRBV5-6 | ASSFGGGGTGELF
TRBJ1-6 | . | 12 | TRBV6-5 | ASSYRGEGSPLH
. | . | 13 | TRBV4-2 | ASSQVVQISYEQY
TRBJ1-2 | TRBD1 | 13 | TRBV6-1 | ASRALRQGNYGYT
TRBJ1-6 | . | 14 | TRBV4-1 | ASSQSRDTYNSPLH
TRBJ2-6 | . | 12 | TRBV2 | ASIGGTGANVLT
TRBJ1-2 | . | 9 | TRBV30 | AWGSPGGYT
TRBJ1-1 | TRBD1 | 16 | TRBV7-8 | ASSLVIQGVPLNTEAF
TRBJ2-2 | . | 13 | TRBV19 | ASSMIRVNTGELF
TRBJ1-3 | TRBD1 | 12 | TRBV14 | ASSRTGARNTIY
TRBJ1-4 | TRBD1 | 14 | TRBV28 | ASSSEQGAPNEKLF
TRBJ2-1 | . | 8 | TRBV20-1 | SAKRDEQF